Below, one T cell receptor beta chain is given with its context. The PCR ran on 60 Vbeta and 13 Jbeta primers. Sequencing used immunoSEQ multiplex PCR; TCRdb keeps in-frame clones, though not all of them. The table includes 100,000 to 150,000 clones, roughly 87% detected once. These data come from a study of cytomegalovirus exposure and HLA in healthy donors. Healthy bone marrow donors made up the cohort. The CDR3 runs to 10 residues. Germline values: CDR1 DFQATT, CDR2 SNEGSKA (reference sequence). The V end lost 3 bases, the J end lost 5 bases, and 3 bases lay between the germline ends. The TCR originated in a woman under 30 in good health and CMV-seronegative. This sequence joins TRBV20-1 and TRBJ2-3; D gene uncertain. Specimen: PBMCs. The CDR3 is CSARRDTQYF. The CDR3 bases are TGCAGTGCTAGGCGAGATACGCAGTATTTT.